These 7 T cell receptor beta chains share one sample of origin, sequenced in a study of early T cells in non-severe SARS-CoV-2 infection. TCRdb re-called the 5' RACE reads through MiXCR, storing one row per CDR3 protein. Of some 56,000 distinct CDR3 sequences in the sample, over 9.5% were seen once. The sample consisted of whole blood. The source is an adult who was a healthcare worker with PCR-confirmed SARS-CoV-2 infection or an uninfected control (not recorded which).

There are a few counts of this clonotype. This sequence joins TRBV2 and TRBJ2-1, with TRBD1 as a possible D gene (5 bases). V lost 4 bases and J lost 0, with 10 bases in between. Germline V gene lookup returns CDR1 SNHLY and CDR2 FYNNEI. This CDR3 has 15 residues. The CDR3 nucleotides read TGTGCCAGCAGTGCTCCAGACAGCTCCTACAATGAGCAGTTCTTC. Translating gives CASSAPDSSYNEQFF.

This clonotype was seen a few times. The J gene is TRBJ2-1, the V gene TRBV12-5; D possibly corresponds to TRBD2 (6 bases). V lost 3 bases, J lost 5 bases, and 11 bases lay in between. Looked up from germline, CDR1 is LGHNT and CDR2 is FRNRAP. This CDR3 region has 14 residues. CDR3: CASGFGGPNNEQFF. DNA for the CDR3: TGTGCTAGTGGTTTCGGAGGGCCTAACAATGAGCAGTTCTTC. The full variable domain, rest sourced from reference TRBV12-5 and TRBJ2-1, is DARVTQTPRHKVTEMGQEVTMRCQPILGHNTVFWYRQTMMQGLELLAYFRNRAPLDDSGMPKDRFSAEMPDATLATLKIQPSEPRDSAVYFCASGFGGPNNEQFFGPGTRLTVL.

This clonotype was counted many times. The genes are TRBV7-8 and TRBJ2-7; D possibly corresponds to TRBD2 (6 bases). The CDR3 sequence is 16 residues long. V lost 4 bases and J 4 bases, leaving 20 bases between the germline ends. The germline V gene encodes CDR1 SGHVS and CDR2 FQNEAQ. The CDR3 DNA reads TGTGCCAGCAGCTCATACGTGGGGGGTAGGCCTTACGAGCAGTACTTC. It encodes CASSSYVGGRPYEQYF.

This sequence joins TRBV28 and TRBJ1-1; the D gene is possibly TRBD1 (6 bases). The CDR3 length is 12 residues. V lost 8 bases and J lost 6, with 13 bases in between. Germline V gene data show CDR1 as MDHEN and CDR2 as SYDVKM. CDR3: CASHNRVAEAFF. The CDR3 nucleotides read TGTGCCAGCCACAACAGGGTCGCTGAAGCTTTCTTT. Together with reference TRBV28 and TRBJ1-1, the CDR3 gives the full variable domain: DVKVTQSSRYLVKRTGEKVFLECVQDMDHENMFWYRQDPGLGLRLIYFSYDVKMKEKGDIPEGYSVSREKKERFSLILESASTNQTSMYLCASHNRVAEAFFGQGTRLTVV.

This clonotype has ten or more counts. The chain employs TRBV5-1 and TRBJ2-5; D is uncertain. Trimming removed 0 bases from V and 5 bases from J, with 11 bases in between. The CDR3 length is 14 residues. CDR1 is SGHRS, CDR2 YFSETQ, per germline. The CDR3 reads CASSLGGSTETQYF. CDR3 DNA sequence: TGCGCCAGCAGCTTGGGAGGTAGTACGGAGACCCAGTACTTC.

This clonotype occurred a few times. The V call is TRBV20-1, the J call TRBJ1-5; the match to TRBD1 covers 9 bases. The CDR3 runs to 14 residues. The V and J ends lost 5 bases and 4 bases, in that order; junction bases with no gene match: 6. CDR1 is DFQATT, CDR2 SNEGSKA, per germline (reference sequence). The CDR3 nucleotides read TGCAGTGCTTCGGACAGGGGCTTTAATCAGCCCCAGCATTTT. Protein sequence: CSASDRGFNQPQHF.

The chain combines TRBV30 with TRBJ1-2, with 9 bases lining up with TRBD1. The junction had 8 bases not matched to a gene; V was cut back by 3 bases and J by 6 bases. This CDR3 is 14 amino acids long. Germline-derived CDR1 and CDR2 are GTSNPN and SVGIG (reference sequence). The CDR3 sequence: CAWRARDRDNGYTF. The CDR3 coding sequence is TGTGCCTGGAGGGCCCGGGACAGGGATAATGGCTACACCTTC.